This TCR beta chain was recovered during a study of T-cell memory formation after mild COVID-19. Broader study findings: Clones that contracted from day 15 to 85 were balanced CD4/CD8, while later expanders leaned CD4+.

This clonotype appeared a few times. The antigen is unknown. MiXCR, run by TCRdb on the 5' RACE reads, gives a single entry per CDR3 protein. This sample has about 350,000 distinct CDR3 sequences; roughly 13% occur once, and the top ten carry about a fifth. Germline CDR1 is MNHEY and CDR2 is SVGAGI. Deletions cut 5 bases from V and 3 bases from J, with 11 bases between. This CDR3 has 14 residues. Source material: PBMCs or a T cell subset sorted from them (not recorded which). The sequence derives from a man between 18 and 29 years old who had mild COVID-19 (a few samples of this study predate the infection). Cell type and time point are not known. This rearrangement joins TRBV6-5 to TRBJ2-1, with D maybe TRBD1 (6 bases). For the CDR3, the DNA is TGTGCCAGCAGTAAACAGGGTTTCTACAATGAGCAGTTCTTC. Encoded protein: CASSKQGFYNEQFF.